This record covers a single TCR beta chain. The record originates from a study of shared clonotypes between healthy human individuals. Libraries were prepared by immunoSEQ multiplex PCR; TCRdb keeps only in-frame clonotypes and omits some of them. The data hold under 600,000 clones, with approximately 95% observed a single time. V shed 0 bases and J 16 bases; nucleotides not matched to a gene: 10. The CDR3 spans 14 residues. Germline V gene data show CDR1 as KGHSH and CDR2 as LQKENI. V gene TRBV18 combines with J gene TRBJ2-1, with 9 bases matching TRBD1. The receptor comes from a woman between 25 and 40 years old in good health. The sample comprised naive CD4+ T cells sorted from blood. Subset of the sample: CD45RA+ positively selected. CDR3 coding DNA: TGTGCCAGCTCACCACCTGCCGTGACAGGGGGTAAATTCTTC. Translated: CASSPPAVTGGKFF.